A selection of T cell receptor beta chains follows, all from one sample in a study of blood T cells in healthy people across ages. TCRdb re-called the 5' RACE reads through MiXCR, storing one row per CDR3 protein. This sample has hundreds of thousands of distinct CDR3 sequences; over 20% occur once, and the top ten carry 3% to 4%. What was sequenced was blood. The receptors derive from a man in his sixties or seventies in good health. Each CDR3 is given with its conserved first and last residue. D genes are given only for firm matches. Clone size is stated in some rows and not others, as once, few, many or a class when expanded.

j_call clone_size d_call v_call cdr3_aa cdr3_nt
TRBJ1-3 . . TRBV7-3 CASSFRSVFSGNTIYF TGTGCCAGCAGCTTCAGATCGGTCTTCTCTGGAAACACCATATATTTT
TRBJ1-1 . . TRBV12-3/TRBV12-4 CASSSWTANTEAFF TGTGCCAGCAGTTCGTGGACAGCGAACACTGAAGCTTTCTTT
TRBJ2-7 . . TRBV28 CASREGVLDEQYF TGTGCCAGCAGGGAAGGGGTTCTAGACGAGCAGTACTTC
TRBJ2-7 . . TRBV7-2 CASSLGRIKYEQYF TGTGCCAGCAGCTTAGGCCGGATCAAATACGAGCAGTACTTC
TRBJ2-2 . . TRBV3-1 CASSPRTATGELFF TGTGCCAGCAGCCCTCGGACTGCCACCGGGGAGCTGTTTTTT
TRBJ1-3 . TRBD1 TRBV29-1 CSVMGQAGNTIYF TGCAGCGTCATGGGACAGGCTGGAAACACCATATATTTT
TRBJ2-7 few . TRBV29-1 CSVEKPGYEQYF TGCAGCGTTGAGAAGCCGGGCTACGAGCAGTACTTC
TRBJ2-4 . TRBD2 TRBV6-5 CASSYGRASTYQYF TGTGCCAGCAGTTATGGGAGGGCCAGTACATATCAGTACTTC
TRBJ2-7 . TRBD1 TRBV4-1 CASSRKTGGYEQYF TGCGCCAGCAGCCGAAAAACAGGGGGCTACGAGCAGTACTTC
TRBJ2-3 once TRBD1 TRBV12-3/TRBV12-4 CASSFGGQGADTQYF TGTGCCAGCAGTTTCGGAGGACAGGGAGCAGATACGCAGTATTTT
TRBJ2-1 . TRBD2 TRBV7-8 CASSLWGGREGNEQFF TGTGCCAGCAGCTTATGGGGGGGCCGGGAGGGAAATGAGCAGTTCTTC
TRBJ2-5 . TRBD2 TRBV5-1 CASSLEGYAGGQETQYF TGCGCCAGCAGCTTGGAAGGATATGCGGGAGGCCAAGAGACCCAGTACTTC
TRBJ2-1 many . TRBV6-5 CASSSDSNEQFF TGTGCCAGCAGTTCAGACAGCAATGAGCAGTTCTTC
TRBJ1-5 . . TRBV7-2 CASSLNLGDPQHF TGTGCCAGCAGCTTAAATTTGGGGGATCCCCAGCATTTT
TRBJ2-7 few TRBD2 TRBV20-1 CSASISTSGYYEQYF TGCAGTGCTAGTATCTCGACTAGCGGATACTACGAGCAGTACTTC
TRBJ2-1 . TRBD2 TRBV9 CASSVGWEGLDEQFF TGTGCCAGCAGCGTAGGGTGGGAGGGCCTCGATGAGCAGTTCTTC
TRBJ1-5 few . TRBV5-6 CASSHRDSNQPQHF TGTGCCAGCAGCCACCGGGACAGCAATCAGCCCCAGCATTTT
TRBJ2-7 many . TRBV4-3 CASSPFTSGTYEQYF TGCGCCAGCAGCCCTTTTACCAGCGGAACCTACGAGCAGTACTTC
TRBJ2-3 . . TRBV5-1 CASSPLARGPSDTQYF TGCGCCAGCAGCCCTCTAGCGAGAGGGCCCTCAGATACGCAGTATTTT
TRBJ2-3 few TRBD1 TRBV20-1 CSAGGQAAADTQYF TGCAGTGCCGGCGGACAGGCGGCGGCAGATACGCAGTATTTT
TRBJ2-5 many . TRBV29-1 CSVGGLVQETQYF TGCAGCGTCGGGGGACTGGTACAAGAGACCCAGTACTTC
TRBJ2-7 . TRBD1 TRBV3-1 CASSLTGVGSYEQYF TGTGCCAGCAGCCTTACAGGGGTTGGGTCCTACGAGCAGTACTTC
TRBJ2-6 many . TRBV20-1 CSAREGSGSFSGANVLTF TGCAGTGCTAGAGAAGGTAGCGGATCATTCTCTGGGGCCAACGTCCTGACTTTC
TRBJ2-7 . TRBD1 TRBV28 CASTSTGAIYEQYF TGTGCCAGCACTTCGACAGGGGCCATCTACGAGCAGTACTTC
TRBJ2-1 many TRBD1 TRBV27 CASSLSFRGRGSNEQFF TGTGCCAGCAGTTTAAGCTTCAGGGGGCGAGGGTCCAATGAGCAGTTCTTC
TRBJ2-7 many . TRBV5-6 CASRTYGDSGEQYF TGTGCCAGCAGAACATACGGCGATAGCGGCGAGCAGTACTTC
TRBJ1-6 . . TRBV6-5 CASSPAGFSPLHF TGTGCCAGCAGTCCAGCAGGGTTTTCACCTCTCCACTTT
TRBJ2-7 . TRBD2 TRBV6-2/TRBV6-3 CASRKYGAGLYEQYF TGTGCCAGTAGGAAGTATGGAGCGGGGCTATACGAGCAGTACTTC
TRBJ1-1 once TRBD1 TRBV6-5 CASSYSDRGRGTEAFF TGTGCCAGCAGTTACTCGGACAGGGGGCGAGGGACTGAAGCTTTCTTT
TRBJ2-4 few . TRBV3-1 CASSRPLASAKNIQYF TGTGCCAGCAGCCGACCACTGGCCTCGGCCAAAAACATTCAGTACTTC
TRBJ2-1 . TRBD2 TRBV11-2 CASRSSREGYYNEQFF TGTGCCAGCAGATCATCCCGGGAGGGCTACTACAATGAGCAGTTCTTC
TRBJ1-3 many . TRBV5-1 CASSLADSGNTIYF TGCGCCAGCAGCTTGGCTGACTCTGGAAACACCATATATTTT
TRBJ2-7 many . TRBV5-1 CASSLGGVTYEQYF TGTGCCAGCAGTTTGGGCGGGGTAACCTACGAGCAGTACTTC
TRBJ2-1 few . TRBV4-1 CAGRLSIRGNEQFF TGCGCCGGACGACTATCCATCCGTGGCAATGAGCAGTTCTTC
TRBJ2-7 few . TRBV7-3 CASSLTYREKQYF TGTGCCAGCAGCTTAACGTATAGGGAAAAGCAGTACTTC
TRBJ2-6 . . TRBV27 CASSLRFIRESGANVLTF TGTGCCAGCAGTTTACGTTTCATTAGGGAGTCTGGGGCCAACGTCCTGACTTTC
TRBJ2-7 few . TRBV11-2 CASSFRPTYEQYF TGTGCCAGCAGCTTCAGACCGACTTACGAGCAGTACTTC
TRBJ2-5 . TRBD2 TRBV2 CASRRTSGSAQETQYF TGTGCCAGCAGGCGGACTAGCGGGAGTGCCCAAGAGACCCAGTACTTC
TRBJ1-1 few . TRBV4-3 CASSQTSLNTEAFF TGCGCCAGCAGCCAAACATCGCTGAACACTGAAGCTTTCTTT
TRBJ1-4 many . TRBV4-1 CASSQDPAGFSSEKLFF TGCGCCAGCAGCCAAGACCCGGCGGGGTTCTCCAGTGAAAAACTGTTTTTT